The 19 T cell receptor beta chains given below trace back to one sample, sequenced in a study of technical replicates of blood from a handful of donors. Profiled with immunoSEQ multiplex PCR; TCRdb holds only in-frame clones, not every one. Of about 100,000 clones in the sample, approximately 96% were seen once. Sequences were obtained from T cells isolated from PBMCs. The receptors originated from a human donor in good health.

The chain employs TRBV30 and TRBJ1-5; no reliable D call. Trimming shortened V by 1 base and J by 5 bases, and 12 bases separated the two germline ends. The CDR3 is 14 amino acids. From germline, CDR1 is GTSNPN and CDR2 SVGIG (reference sequence). The CDR3 nucleotides are TGTGCCTGGAGTGAAACAAGTTTCTATCAGCCCCAGCATTTT. It codes for CAWSETSFYQPQHF.

V usage is TRBV4-3 and J usage is TRBJ1-5; the D is unclear. Trimming shortened V by 5 bases and J by 5 bases, and 10 bases separated the two germline ends. This CDR3 has 13 amino acids. Germline V gene sequence: CDR1 LGHNA, CDR2 YSLEER. The CDR3 DNA reads TGCGCCAGCAGCGAGTACAGTTATCAGCCCCAGCATTTT. This codes for CASSEYSYQPQHF.

The chain is built from TRBV7-9 and TRBJ2-1; maybe TRBD2 (6 bases). CDR1 SEHNR and CDR2 FQNEAQ come from the germline V gene (reference sequence). V gave up 5 bases and J gave up 5 bases, with 16 bases separating them. This CDR3 comprises 15 residues. The CDR3 region is CASSRGWDFDNEQFF. The DNA for the CDR3 is TGTGCCAGCAGCCGAGGGTGGGACTTTGACAATGAGCAGTTCTTC.

The chain employs TRBV9 and TRBJ2-1, with a weak D call TRBD2 (6 bases). This CDR3 is built from 15 residues. Germline V gene lookup returns CDR1 SGDLS and CDR2 YYNGEE. The germline V and J ends were trimmed by 3 bases and 8 bases, with 18 bases remaining between them. The CDR3 sequence: CASSGGDFARDEQFF. The CDR3 DNA is TGTGCCAGCAGCGGAGGGGACTTCGCAAGGGATGAGCAGTTCTTC.

The CDR3 sequence is CASSLAEGWGEKLFF. CDR3 nucleotide sequence: TGTGCCAGCAGCTTAGCGGAGGGGTGGGGCGAAAAACTGTTTTTT. This sequence joins TRBV7-8 and TRBJ1-4; D perhaps matches TRBD1 (5 bases). Germline CDR1 is SGHVS and CDR2 is FQNEAQ. V was pared by 0 bases and J by 8 bases, with 13 bases between. This CDR3 spans 15 amino acids.

The V call is TRBV7-3, the J call TRBJ2-1; D might be TRBD2 (6 bases). Trimming cost V 5 bases and J 7 bases, with 9 bases left between them. CDR1 SGHTA and CDR2 FQGTGA come from the germline V gene. The CDR3 loop spans 12 amino acids. The CDR3 protein is CASSRAGNEQFF. The CDR3 DNA is TGTGCCAGCAGCCGCGCGGGGAATGAGCAGTTCTTC.

The rearrangement links TRBV19 to TRBJ2-5; 13 bases match TRBD2. Trimming removed 7 bases from V and 2 bases from J; junction bases left unmatched: 4. Per the germline V gene, CDR1 is LNHDA and CDR2 is SQIVND (reference sequence). The CDR3 spans 15 residues. CDR3 sequence: CASTPGLAGQETQYF. The CDR3 DNA reads as TGTGCCAGTACCCCGGGACTAGCGGGACAAGAGACCCAGTACTTC.

This clone was found once. The rearrangement uses TRBV30 and TRBJ1-1, with D tentatively TRBD1 (5 bases). Per germline, CDR1 GTSNPN and CDR2 SVGIG (reference sequence). V shed 2 bases and J shed 0 bases, with 13 bases lying between them. The CDR3 has 15 amino acids. As DNA, the CDR3 is TGTGCCTGGAGTCCCCGGCGGGGGATGAACACTGAAGCTTTCTTT. This codes for CAWSPRRGMNTEAFF.

J is TRBJ2-7 and V is TRBV5-4; no definite D call. Per germline, CDR1 SGHNT and CDR2 YYREEE (reference sequence). The ends were cut back, 4 bases at V and 1 base at J, with 9 bases in the middle. This CDR3 is 13 amino acids long. This CDR3 reads CASSRRSSYEQYF. For the CDR3, the DNA is TGTGCCAGCAGCAGGCGGTCTTCCTACGAGCAGTACTTC.

V gene TRBV7-8 combines with J gene TRBJ2-5; D unresolved. CDR1 is SGHVS and CDR2 is FQNEAQ in the germline V gene. Between the trimmed V and J ends, which lost 1 base and 4 bases, there was a span of 10 bases. This CDR3 has 14 amino acids. Here the CDR3 reads CASSLVAELETQYF. CDR3 DNA: TGTGCCAGCAGCTTAGTAGCTGAGTTAGAGACCCAGTACTTC.

The rearrangement joins TRBV7-3 to TRBJ2-7; TRBD2 is a possible D gene (6 bases). CDR3 length: 15 amino acids. V dropped 5 bases and J dropped 2 bases, with 16 bases sitting between them. Germline CDR1 and CDR2: SGHTA and FQGTGA. The CDR3 DNA reads as TGTGCCAGCAGCCCCGGGGGACGTGGACCCTACGAGCAGTACTTC. As protein: CASSPGGRGPYEQYF.

The chain couples TRBV2 to TRBJ1-5, with TRBD1 matching over 9 bases. The CDR3 has 15 residues. The V and J ends lost 4 bases and 4 bases, in that order; junction bases with no gene match: 5. Germline V gives CDR1 SNHLY, CDR2 FYNNEI. Here the CDR3 reads CASSAGQGWNQPQHF. The DNA of the CDR3 is TGTGCCAGCAGTGCCGGACAGGGGTGGAATCAGCCCCAGCATTTT.

The chain is built from TRBV4-3 and TRBJ1-2, with 11 bases that match TRBD1. This CDR3 comprises 15 residues. After removal of 3 bases from V and 6 bases from J, the junction contained 6 bases not matched to a gene. Looked up from germline, CDR1 is LGHNA and CDR2 is YSLEER. The CDR3 reads CASSHPDRGPDGYTF. CDR3 nucleotide sequence: TGCGCCAGCAGCCACCCGGACAGGGGGCCGGATGGCTACACCTTC.

The gene calls are TRBV7-2 and TRBJ2-7, with 8 bases fitting TRBD1. The CDR3 is made up of 14 amino acids. J was trimmed by 5 bases and V by 2 bases; bases with no gene match: 5. Germline CDR1 reads SGHTA; CDR2 reads FQGNSA. The CDR3 DNA follows: TGTGCCAGCAGCTTAATGGACAGGGCCCACGAGCAGTACTTC. Encoded protein: CASSLMDRAHEQYF.

The chain couples TRBV27 to TRBJ2-7; 12 bases map to TRBD1. This CDR3 has 15 residues. With 5 bases clipped from V and 7 bases from J, the junction kept 9 bases outside the gene matches. Germline lookup yields CDR1 MNHEY and CDR2 SMNVEV (reference sequence). The DNA of the CDR3 is TGTGCCAGCAGTCTCCCGGGACAGGGGGCGAGTGAGCAGTACTTC. This encodes CASSLPGQGASEQYF.

V and J are TRBV6-5 and TRBJ1-2; 7 bases map to TRBD1. V shed 2 bases and J 4 bases; nucleotides not matched to a gene: 10. CDR1 is MNHEY and CDR2 is SVGAGI in the germline V gene. The CDR3 sequence is 16 residues long. CDR3: CASSYSSGTELYGYTF. CDR3 DNA: TGTGCCAGCAGTTACAGTTCCGGGACAGAGCTCTATGGCTACACCTTC.

The genes are TRBV4-2 and TRBJ1-2; 7 bases map to TRBD1. Germline V gene lookup returns CDR1 LGHNA and CDR2 YNFKEQ. This CDR3 comprises 16 residues. Trimming took 0 bases from V and 3 from J; bases not matched to a gene: 7. CDR3 sequence reads: CASSQDRGGAHYGYTF. CDR3 nucleotide sequence: TGTGCCAGCAGCCAAGATAGAGGGGGCGCTCACTATGGCTACACCTTC.

The V gene is TRBV6-6, the J gene TRBJ2-1; 14 bases are shared with TRBD2. Germline CDR1 reads MNHNY; CDR2 reads SVGAGI (reference sequence). The junction had 8 bases not matched to a gene; V was cut back by 5 bases and J by 8 bases. The CDR3 loop spans 16 amino acids. CDR3 DNA: TGTGCCAGCAGTCAGACTAGCGGGAGGGTAAGGGATGAGCAGTTCTTC. Residues: CASSQTSGRVRDEQFF.

The chain carries TRBV7-3 and TRBJ2-3, with 7 bases fitting TRBD1. The CDR3 sequence is 14 residues long. Germline CDR1 SGHTA, CDR2 FQGTGA. V lost 5 bases to trimming and J lost 2 bases; unmatched junction nucleotides: 4. This CDR3 is CASSLTGNTDTQYF. The CDR3 DNA reads TGTGCCAGCAGCCTGACAGGGAACACAGATACGCAGTATTTT.